Listed below are T cell receptor beta chains from one sample, sequenced in a study of T cell changes during pregnancy in multiple sclerosis. Sequenced by immunoSEQ multiplex PCR; TCRdb stores in-frame clones only, minus some. The sample includes tens of thousands of clones, about nine tenths seen only once; the top ten take under 2.5%. Sample: peripheral blood, taken in the first trimester of pregnancy. The receptors were gathered from a female donor with multiple sclerosis, enrolled in a pregnancy study. CDR3s include the opening cysteine and the closing phenylalanine or tryptophan. Each record gives: J gene, D gene, clone size, V gene, CDR3 DNA, CDR3 protein. D genes are given only for firm matches. Clone size is shown for a subset of rows, as once, few, many or a class of expanded clone.

TRBJ1-2,NA,once,TRBV2,TGTGCCATCTTTCTCGGTTCTAACTATGGCTACACCTTC,CAIFLGSNYGYTF
TRBJ2-1,TRBD2,NA,TRBV5-4,TGTGCCAGCAGCCCGGGACTAGTAAGCTACAATGAGCAGTTCTTC,CASSPGLVSYNEQFF
TRBJ2-1,NA,NA,TRBV19,TGTGCCAGTCGCTGGTCTCGAGGGAACGACCGGGGGGAGCAGTTCTTC,CASRWSRGNDRGEQFF
TRBJ1-1,TRBD1,NA,TRBV5-8,TGTGCCAGCAGCGCCCGACAGGGCGGTTACACTGAAGCTTTCTTT,CASSARQGGYTEAFF
TRBJ2-2,TRBD2,NA,TRBV19,TGTGCCAGTAGTGTTAGCGGGAGTGTCACCGGGGAGCTGTTTTTT,CASSVSGSVTGELFF
TRBJ1-5,TRBD1,NA,TRBV7-8,TGTGCCAGCAGCAAAAGGACAGGGATAGGGCAGCCCCAGCATTTT,CASSKRTGIGQPQHF
TRBJ1-2,TRBD1,NA,TRBV12-5,TGTGCTAGTGGTCTCGAGACAGGGGGCGAATTTGGCTACACCTTC,CASGLETGGEFGYTF
TRBJ2-1,NA,NA,TRBV4-3,TGCGCCAGCAGCCAAGATCGTCCGGGGGCCTACAATGAGCAGTTCTTC,CASSQDRPGAYNEQFF
TRBJ2-5,NA,once,TRBV6-1,TGTGCCAGCAGTGGTTTAGGGTTTACAGGGGAGACCCAGTACTTC,CASSGLGFTGETQYF
TRBJ2-5,TRBD1,NA,TRBV6-6,TGTGCCACCCGTGCACCGGACAGGGGGCTTGAAGAGACCCAGTACTTC,CATRAPDRGLEETQYF
TRBJ2-1,NA,NA,TRBV5-4,TGTGCCAGCAGCTTGGGTCTCTATGAGCAGTTCTTC,CASSLGLYEQFF
TRBJ2-2,NA,NA,TRBV27,TGTGCCAGCAGTTTATACTCGGGAGAGGGAACCGGGGAGCTGTTTTTT,CASSLYSGEGTGELFF
TRBJ2-7,NA,NA,TRBV21-1,TGTGCCAGCAGCAAAGCCCCAGGTTACTACGAGCAGTACTTC,CASSKAPGYYEQYF
TRBJ2-7,NA,NA,TRBV13,TGTGCCAGCAGCTCCCAACCCCCTCTTGGAGGACTGGCCTACGAGCAGTACTTC,CASSSQPPLGGLAYEQYF
TRBJ2-1,NA,NA,TRBV4-2,TGTGCCAGCAGCCAAGAGATTTCTGCCAGCTCCTACAATGAGCAGTTCTTC,CASSQEISASSYNEQFF
TRBJ2-1,TRBD2,few,TRBV19,TGTGCCAGTAGTATCGAACTAGCGGGAGATTATGAGCAGTTCTTC,CASSIELAGDYEQFF
TRBJ1-1,TRBD1,NA,TRBV13,TGTGCCAGCAGCCCTCGGGACAGGGGGCATCTAAGGAACACTGAAGCTTTCTTT,CASSPRDRGHLRNTEAFF
TRBJ1-4,NA,NA,TRBV18,TGTGCCAGCTCCGGACAGTCTAATGAAAAACTGTTTTTT,CASSGQSNEKLFF
TRBJ2-5,TRBD2,NA,TRBV7-9,TGTGCCAGCAGCTCGTTGACTAGCGACGAGACCCAGTACTTC,CASSSLTSDETQYF
TRBJ2-3,NA,NA,TRBV21-1,TGTGCCAGCAGCTCTCGGGGGGCGGTGGGAAATACGCAGTATTTT,CASSSRGAVGNTQYF